Listed below are T cell receptor beta chains from one sample, sequenced in a study of shared clonotypes between healthy human individuals. Data came from immunoSEQ multiplex PCR; TCRdb stores just in-frame clones and leaves some out. This table holds about 550,000 clones, just under 97% found once. The sequenced material came from naive CD8+ T cells sorted from blood. Source of these receptors: a woman in her 30s in good health. Each CDR3 is given with its conserved first and last residue. The D gene is left open where the match is weak. Expanded clones get a size class; other rows say once, few or many, or leave the size out.

NA	TRBV5-4	TRBJ2-3	NA	CASSLGLGTQYF	TGTGCCAGCAGCTTGGGGTTAGGTACGCAGTATTTT
NA	TRBV27	TRBJ2-5	NA	CASSLGDRRGETQYF	TGTGCCAGCAGTTTAGGGGACCGCCGTGGCGAGACCCAGTACTTC
TRBD2	TRBV27	TRBJ2-1	NA	CASSSGTSGRNEQFF	TGTGCCAGCAGTTCCGGGACTAGCGGAAGGAATGAGCAGTTCTTC
NA	TRBV27	TRBJ2-7	NA	CASSPQLGRTYEQYF	TGTGCCAGCAGTCCTCAGCTGGGACGGACCTACGAGCAGTACTTC
NA	TRBV28	TRBJ1-5	once	CASSSLYNQPQHF	TGTGCCAGCAGTTCCCTATACAATCAGCCCCAGCATTTT
NA	TRBV28	TRBJ1-1	NA	CASSSPGRRNTEAFF	TGTGCCAGCAGCTCCCCGGGTCGTCGGAACACTGAAGCTTTCTTT
NA	TRBV5-6	TRBJ1-3	NA	CASSYGDSGNTIYF	TGTGCCAGCAGCTATGGGGACTCTGGAAACACCATATATTTT
NA	TRBV4-2	TRBJ2-2	NA	CASSQEATVNAGELFF	TGTGCCAGCAGCCAAGAAGCGACCGTGAACGCCGGGGAGCTGTTTTTT
NA	TRBV7-9	TRBJ1-1	NA	CASSLAQGAYTEAFF	TGTGCCAGCAGCTTAGCGCAGGGCGCGTACACTGAAGCTTTCTTT
TRBD1	TRBV11-2	TRBJ1-2	NA	CASSANLGQDEGYTF	TGTGCCAGCAGCGCAAACCTGGGACAGGACGAGGGCTACACCTTC
TRBD2	TRBV27	TRBJ2-7	NA	CASSPRAGVGSYEQYF	TGTGCCAGCAGTCCGAGAGCGGGAGTGGGTTCCTACGAGCAGTACTTC
TRBD1	TRBV6-1	TRBJ2-7	NA	CASSGTGNSYEQYF	TGTGCCAGCAGTGGGACAGGAAACTCCTACGAGCAGTACTTC
NA	TRBV9	TRBJ2-1	NA	CASSVDIDEQFF	TGTGCCAGCAGCGTAGATATAGATGAGCAGTTCTTC
NA	TRBV14	TRBJ2-1	once	CASSLLGYNEQFF	TGTGCCAGCAGCCTTCTCGGGTACAATGAGCAGTTCTTC
TRBD1	TRBV11-2	TRBJ2-7	NA	CASSRSRDSALKSYF	TGTGCCAGCAGCCGATCCCGGGACAGCGCGTTAAAGTCGTACTTC
NA	TRBV27	TRBJ1-1	NA	CASSLLRGSEAFF	TGTGCCAGCAGTTTATTAAGAGGGTCTGAAGCTTTCTTT
TRBD1	TRBV7-8	TRBJ2-2	NA	CASSRAGTGPFTGELFF	TGTGCCAGCAGCAGGGCCGGGACAGGTCCTTTCACCGGGGAGCTGTTTTTT
NA	TRBV9	TRBJ2-2	NA	CASKGHQNTGELFF	TGTGCCAGCAAGGGACATCAGAACACCGGGGAGCTGTTTTTT
NA	TRBV4-2	TRBJ2-1	NA	CASSQDINYNEQFF	TGTGCCAGCAGCCAAGACATTAATTACAATGAGCAGTTCTTC
NA	TRBV2	TRBJ2-7	NA	CASSEGPGAGEQYF	TGTGCCAGCAGTGAAGGACCGGGAGCCGGGGAGCAGTACTTC
NA	TRBV27	TRBJ2-7	NA	CASSKGAAWSSEQYF	TGTGCCAGCAGTAAAGGCGCCGCGTGGTCGTCCGAGCAGTACTTC
NA	TRBV5-4	TRBJ2-1	NA	CASSLEQGPWVNEQFF	TGTGCCAGCAGCTTGGAGCAGGGGCCATGGGTTAATGAGCAGTTCTTC
TRBD1	TRBV27	TRBJ2-7	NA	CASSPGPGQGRSEQYF	TGTGCCAGCAGTCCGGGACCGGGACAGGGTAGGTCCGAGCAGTACTTC
TRBD1	TRBV6-5	TRBJ2-7	NA	CASKQGVWDEQYF	TGTGCCAGCAAACAGGGGGTCTGGGACGAGCAGTACTTC
TRBD2	TRBV9	TRBJ2-7	NA	CASSGLAGGPREQYF	TGTGCCAGCAGCGGACTAGCGGGAGGGCCAAGGGAGCAGTACTTC
NA	TRBV7-9	TRBJ2-7	NA	CASSLDIYEQYF	TGTGCCAGCAGTCTGGACATCTACGAGCAGTACTTC
NA	TRBV28	TRBJ1-2	NA	CASSYNTDNYGYTF	TGTGCCAGCAGTTATAACACAGATAACTATGGCTACACCTTC
NA	TRBV19	TRBJ2-1	NA	CASSIDLTVISYNEQFF	TGTGCCAGTAGTATAGATCTAACGGTCATCTCCTACAATGAGCAGTTCTTC
TRBD2	TRBV9	TRBJ2-7	NA	CASSVGDSGRYEQYF	TGTGCCAGCAGCGTAGGGGATAGCGGGAGGTACGAGCAGTACTTC
NA	TRBV6-5	TRBJ1-1	NA	CASSYSENTEAFF	TGTGCCAGCAGTTACTCAGAGAACACTGAAGCTTTCTTT
NA	TRBV7-3	TRBJ2-3	once	CASSFGLQGSDTQYF	TGTGCCAGCAGCTTCGGACTACAGGGTTCCGATACGCAGTATTTT
NA	TRBV7-9	TRBJ1-4	NA	CASSFPLAVPTGLNEKLFF	TGTGCCAGCAGCTTTCCCCTCGCGGTTCCCACAGGGCTTAATGAAAAACTGTTTTTT
NA	TRBV6-6	TRBJ1-2	NA	CASSSTPQGYTF	TGTGCCAGCAGTTCGACTCCCCAGGGCTACACCTTC
NA	TRBV27	TRBJ1-5	NA	CASSLFRGRNQPQHF	TGTGCCAGCAGTTTATTCCGGGGGCGGAATCAGCCCCAGCATTTT
NA	TRBV15	TRBJ2-7	NA	CATSNGPSYEQYF	TGTGCCACCAGCAACGGGCCCTCCTACGAGCAGTACTTC
TRBD2	TRBV29-1	TRBJ2-1	NA	CSVVRREAGNEQFF	TGCAGCGTTGTACGGCGGGAGGCGGGGAATGAGCAGTTCTTC
NA	TRBV13	TRBJ2-7	NA	CASSSWAGGAYEQYF	TGTGCCAGCAGCTCCTGGGCCGGGGGAGCCTACGAGCAGTACTTC
TRBD1	TRBV28	TRBJ1-5	NA	CASSWTGSNQPQHF	TGTGCCAGCAGTTGGACAGGCAGCAATCAGCCCCAGCATTTT
NA	TRBV6-5	TRBJ1-1	NA	CASSYSKNTEAFF	TGTGCCAGCAGTTACTCAAAGAACACTGAAGCTTTCTTT